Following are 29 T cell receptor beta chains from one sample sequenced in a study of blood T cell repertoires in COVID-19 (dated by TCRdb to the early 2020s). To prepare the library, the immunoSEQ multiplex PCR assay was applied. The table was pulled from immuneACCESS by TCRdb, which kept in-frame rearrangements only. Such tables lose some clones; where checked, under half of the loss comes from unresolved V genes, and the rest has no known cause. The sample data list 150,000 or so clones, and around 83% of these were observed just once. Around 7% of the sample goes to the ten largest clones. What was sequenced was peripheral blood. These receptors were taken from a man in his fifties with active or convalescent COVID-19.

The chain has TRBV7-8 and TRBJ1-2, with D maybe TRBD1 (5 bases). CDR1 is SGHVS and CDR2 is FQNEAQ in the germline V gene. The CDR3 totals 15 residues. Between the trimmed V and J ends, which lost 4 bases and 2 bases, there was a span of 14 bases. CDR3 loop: CASSSPSGGNYGYTF. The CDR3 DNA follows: TGTGCCAGCAGCTCCCCGTCGGGGGGGAACTATGGCTACACCTTC.

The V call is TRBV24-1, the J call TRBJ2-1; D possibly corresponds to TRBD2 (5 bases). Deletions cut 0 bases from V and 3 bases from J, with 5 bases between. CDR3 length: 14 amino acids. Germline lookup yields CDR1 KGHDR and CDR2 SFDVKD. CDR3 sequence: CATSDLRDYNEQFF. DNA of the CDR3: TGTGCCACCAGTGATTTGCGGGACTACAATGAGCAGTTCTTC.

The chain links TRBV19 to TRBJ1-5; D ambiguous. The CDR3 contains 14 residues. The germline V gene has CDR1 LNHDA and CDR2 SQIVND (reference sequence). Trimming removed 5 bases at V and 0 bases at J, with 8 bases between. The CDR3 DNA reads TGTGCCAGTAGTTTCCGCGGTAGCAATCAGCCCCAGCATTTT. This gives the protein CASSFRGSNQPQHF.

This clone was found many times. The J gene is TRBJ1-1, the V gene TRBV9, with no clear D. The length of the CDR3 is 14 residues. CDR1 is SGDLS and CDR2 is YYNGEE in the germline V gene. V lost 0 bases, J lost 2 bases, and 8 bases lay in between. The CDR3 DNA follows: TGTGCCAGCAGCGTAGGGCAGATCAACACTGAAGCTTTCTTT. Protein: CASSVGQINTEAFF.

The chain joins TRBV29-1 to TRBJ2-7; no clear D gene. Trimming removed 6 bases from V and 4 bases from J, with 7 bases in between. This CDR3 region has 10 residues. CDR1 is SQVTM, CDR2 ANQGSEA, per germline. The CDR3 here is CSVEDYEQYF. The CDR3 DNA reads TGCAGCGTCGAGGATTACGAGCAGTACTTC.

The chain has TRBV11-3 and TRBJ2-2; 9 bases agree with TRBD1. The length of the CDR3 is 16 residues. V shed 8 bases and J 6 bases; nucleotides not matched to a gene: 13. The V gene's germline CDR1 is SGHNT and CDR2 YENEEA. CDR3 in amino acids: CASYSRDREAPGELFF. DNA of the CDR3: TGTGCCAGCTACAGTCGGGACAGGGAGGCCCCCGGGGAGCTGTTTTTT.

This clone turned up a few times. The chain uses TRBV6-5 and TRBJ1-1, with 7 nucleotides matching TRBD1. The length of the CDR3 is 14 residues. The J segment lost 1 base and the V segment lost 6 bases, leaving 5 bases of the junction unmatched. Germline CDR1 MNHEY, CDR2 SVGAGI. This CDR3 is CASRLTGSNTEAFF. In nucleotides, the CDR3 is TGTGCCAGCAGATTGACAGGGTCGAACACTGAAGCTTTCTTT.

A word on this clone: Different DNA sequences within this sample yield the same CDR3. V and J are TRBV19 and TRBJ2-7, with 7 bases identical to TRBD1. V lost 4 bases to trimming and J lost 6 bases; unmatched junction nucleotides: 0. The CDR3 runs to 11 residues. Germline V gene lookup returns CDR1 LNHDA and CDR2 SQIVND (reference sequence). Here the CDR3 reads CASSTGGEQYF. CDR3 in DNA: TGTGCCAGTAGTACAGGGGGCGAGCAGTACTTC.

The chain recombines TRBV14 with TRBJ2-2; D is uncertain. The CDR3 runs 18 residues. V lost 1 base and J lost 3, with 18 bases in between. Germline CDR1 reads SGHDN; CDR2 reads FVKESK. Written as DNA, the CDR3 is TGTGCCAGCAGCCAAGTTATCCGGTACTCCGTTGACACCGGGGAGCTGTTTTTT. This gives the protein CASSQVIRYSVDTGELFF. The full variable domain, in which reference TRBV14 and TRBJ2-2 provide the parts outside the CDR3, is EAGVTQFPSHSVIEKGQTVTLRCDPISGHDNLYWYRRVMGKEIKFLLHFVKESKQDESGMPNNRFLAERTGGTYSTLKVQPAELEDSGVYFCASSQVIRYSVDTGELFFGEGSRLTVL.

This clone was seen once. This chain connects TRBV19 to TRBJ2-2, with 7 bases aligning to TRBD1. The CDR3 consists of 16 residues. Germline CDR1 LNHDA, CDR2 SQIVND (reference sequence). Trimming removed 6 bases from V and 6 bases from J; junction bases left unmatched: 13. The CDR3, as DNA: TGTGCCAGTAGCCGTGTGACAGGGATGGTTGCCGGGGAGCTGTTTTTT. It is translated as CASSRVTGMVAGELFF.

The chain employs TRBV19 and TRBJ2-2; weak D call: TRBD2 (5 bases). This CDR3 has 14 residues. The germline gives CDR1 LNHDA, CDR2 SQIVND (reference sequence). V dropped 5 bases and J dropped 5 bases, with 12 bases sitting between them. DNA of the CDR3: TGTGCCAGTAGTTGGGTAGCGAGAACCGGGGAGCTGTTTTTT. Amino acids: CASSWVARTGELFF.

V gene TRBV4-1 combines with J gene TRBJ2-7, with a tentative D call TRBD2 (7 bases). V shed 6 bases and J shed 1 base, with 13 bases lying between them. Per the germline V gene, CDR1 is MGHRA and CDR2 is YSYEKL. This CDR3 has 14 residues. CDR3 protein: CASSHREGSYEQYF. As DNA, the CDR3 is TGCGCCAGCAGTCACAGGGAGGGGTCCTACGAGCAGTACTTC.

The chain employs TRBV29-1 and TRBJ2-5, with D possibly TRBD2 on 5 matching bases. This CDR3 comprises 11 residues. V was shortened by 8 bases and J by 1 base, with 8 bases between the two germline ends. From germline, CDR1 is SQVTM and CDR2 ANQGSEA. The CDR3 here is CSIGLQETQYF. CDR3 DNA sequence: TGCAGCATAGGACTCCAAGAGACCCAGTACTTC.

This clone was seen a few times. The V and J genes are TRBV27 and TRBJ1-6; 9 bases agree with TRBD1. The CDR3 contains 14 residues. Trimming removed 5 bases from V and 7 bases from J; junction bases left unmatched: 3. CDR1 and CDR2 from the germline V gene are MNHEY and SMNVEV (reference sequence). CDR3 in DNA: TGTGCCAGCAGTCCCGGACAGGGGAATTCACCCCTCCACTTT. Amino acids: CASSPGQGNSPLHF.

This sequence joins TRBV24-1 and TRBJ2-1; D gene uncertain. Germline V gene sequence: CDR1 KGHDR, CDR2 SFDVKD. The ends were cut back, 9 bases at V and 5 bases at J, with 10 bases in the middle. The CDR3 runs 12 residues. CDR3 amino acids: CATLTKDNEQFF. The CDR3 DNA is TGTGCCACCCTAACGAAAGACAATGAGCAGTTCTTC.

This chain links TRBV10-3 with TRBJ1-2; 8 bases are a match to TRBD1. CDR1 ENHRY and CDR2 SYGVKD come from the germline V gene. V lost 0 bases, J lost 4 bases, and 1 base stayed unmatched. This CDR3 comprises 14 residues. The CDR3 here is CAISESGQGYGYTF. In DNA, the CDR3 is TGTGCCATCAGTGAGTCCGGACAGGGCTATGGCTACACCTTC.

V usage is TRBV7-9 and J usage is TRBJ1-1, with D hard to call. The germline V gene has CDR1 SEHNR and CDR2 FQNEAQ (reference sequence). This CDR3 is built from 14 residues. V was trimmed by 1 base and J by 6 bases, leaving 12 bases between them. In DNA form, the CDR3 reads TGTGCCAGCAGCTTAGTTATGGAGGGATCTGAAGCTTTCTTT. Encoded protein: CASSLVMEGSEAFF. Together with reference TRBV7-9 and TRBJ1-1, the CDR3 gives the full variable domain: DTGVSQNPRHKITKRGQNVTFRCDPISEHNRLYWYRQTLGQGPEFLTYFQNEAQLEKSRLLSDRFSAERPKGSFSTLEIQRTEQGDSAMYLCASSLVMEGSEAFFGQGTRLTVV.

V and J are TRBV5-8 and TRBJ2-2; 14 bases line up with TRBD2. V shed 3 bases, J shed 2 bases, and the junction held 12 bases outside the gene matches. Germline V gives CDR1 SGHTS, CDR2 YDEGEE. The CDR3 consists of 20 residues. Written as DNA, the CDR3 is TGTGCCAGCAGCTATAAAGCCCGGGGACTAGCGGGAGCCAACACCGGGGAGCTGTTTTTT. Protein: CASSYKARGLAGANTGELFF. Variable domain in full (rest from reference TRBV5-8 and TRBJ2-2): EAGVTQSPTHLIKTRGQQATLRCSPISGHTSVYWYQQALGLGLQFLLWYDEGEERNRGNFPPRFSGRQFPNYSSELNVNALELEDSALYLCASSYKARGLAGANTGELFFGEGSRLTVL.

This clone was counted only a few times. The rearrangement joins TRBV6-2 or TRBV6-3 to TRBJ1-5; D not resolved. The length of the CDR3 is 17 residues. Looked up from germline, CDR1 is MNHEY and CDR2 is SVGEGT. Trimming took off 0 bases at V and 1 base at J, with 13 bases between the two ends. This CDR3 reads CASSYSSGWRSNQPQHF. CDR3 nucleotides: TGTGCCAGCAGTTACTCGAGCGGGTGGAGGAGCAATCAGCCCCAGCATTTT.

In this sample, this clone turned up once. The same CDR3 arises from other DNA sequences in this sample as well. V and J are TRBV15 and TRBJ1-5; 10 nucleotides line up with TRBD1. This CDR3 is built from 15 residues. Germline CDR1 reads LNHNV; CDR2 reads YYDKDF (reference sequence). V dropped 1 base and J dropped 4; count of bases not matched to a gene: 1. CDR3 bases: TGTGCCACCAGCAGAGGACAGGGGGCGAATCAGCCCCAGCATTTT. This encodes CATSRGQGANQPQHF.

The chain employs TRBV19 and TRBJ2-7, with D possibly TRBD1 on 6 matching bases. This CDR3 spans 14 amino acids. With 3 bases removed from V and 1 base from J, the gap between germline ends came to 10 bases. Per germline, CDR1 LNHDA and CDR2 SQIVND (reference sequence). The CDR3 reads CASSINRVSYEQYF. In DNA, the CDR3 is TGTGCCAGTAGTATCAACAGGGTTTCCTACGAGCAGTACTTC.

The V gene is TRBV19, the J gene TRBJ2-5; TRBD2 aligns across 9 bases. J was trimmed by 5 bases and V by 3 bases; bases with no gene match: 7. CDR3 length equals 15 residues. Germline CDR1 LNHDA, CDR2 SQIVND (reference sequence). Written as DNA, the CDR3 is TGTGCCAGTAGTATTCCGGGACTAGCAGGGGAGACCCAGTACTTC. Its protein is CASSIPGLAGETQYF.

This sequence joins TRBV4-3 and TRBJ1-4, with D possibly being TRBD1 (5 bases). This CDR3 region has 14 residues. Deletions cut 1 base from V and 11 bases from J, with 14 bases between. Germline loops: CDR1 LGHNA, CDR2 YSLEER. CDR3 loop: CASSQGEVGGKLFF. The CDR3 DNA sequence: TGCGCCAGCAGCCAAGGGGAGGTGGGGGGTAAACTGTTTTTT.

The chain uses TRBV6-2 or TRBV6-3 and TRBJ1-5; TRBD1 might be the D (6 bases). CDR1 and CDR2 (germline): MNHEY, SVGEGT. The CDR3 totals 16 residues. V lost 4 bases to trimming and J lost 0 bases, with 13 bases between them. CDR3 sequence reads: CASSSYRADSNQPQHF. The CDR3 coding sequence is TGTGCCAGCAGTTCCTACAGGGCAGATAGCAATCAGCCCCAGCATTTT.

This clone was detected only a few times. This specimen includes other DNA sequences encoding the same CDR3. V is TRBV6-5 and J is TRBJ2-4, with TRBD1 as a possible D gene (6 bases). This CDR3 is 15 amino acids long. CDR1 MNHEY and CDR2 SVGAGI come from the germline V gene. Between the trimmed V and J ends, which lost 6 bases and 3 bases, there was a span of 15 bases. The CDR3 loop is CASSPQGVGKNIQYF. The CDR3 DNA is TGTGCCAGCAGCCCACAGGGAGTCGGCAAAAACATTCAGTACTTC.

The CDR3 nucleotides are TGTGCCAGCAGCTTAACTAGCGGGAGTAATCACGAGCAGTACTTC. Amino acids: CASSLTSGSNHEQYF. The chain uses TRBV7-2 and TRBJ2-7; 11 nucleotides align to TRBD2. With V trimmed by 2 bases and J by 5 bases, 5 bases remained unmatched. This CDR3 has 15 residues. The germline V gene has CDR1 SGHTA and CDR2 FQGNSA.

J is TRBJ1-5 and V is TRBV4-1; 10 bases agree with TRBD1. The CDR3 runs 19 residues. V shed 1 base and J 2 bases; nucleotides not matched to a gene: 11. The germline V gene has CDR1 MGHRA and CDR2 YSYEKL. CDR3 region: CASSQGAETGGRGNQPQHF. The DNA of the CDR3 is TGCGCCAGCAGCCAAGGAGCCGAGACAGGGGGCAGGGGCAATCAGCCCCAGCATTTT.

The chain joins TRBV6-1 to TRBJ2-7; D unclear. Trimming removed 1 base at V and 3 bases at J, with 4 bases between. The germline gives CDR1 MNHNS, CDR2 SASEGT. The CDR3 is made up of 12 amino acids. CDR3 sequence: CASSEDGYEQYF. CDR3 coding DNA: TGTGCCAGCAGTGAAGACGGCTACGAGCAGTACTTC.

The CDR3 protein is CASSEGTGNTEAFF. CDR3 nucleotides: TGTGCCAGCAGTGAAGGTACGGGGAACACTGAAGCTTTCTTT. This chain uses TRBV6-1 with TRBJ1-1; the D is unclear. CDR3 length: 14 residues. The germline V and J ends were trimmed by 1 base and 1 base, with 7 bases remaining between them. Looked up from germline, CDR1 is MNHNS and CDR2 is SASEGT.